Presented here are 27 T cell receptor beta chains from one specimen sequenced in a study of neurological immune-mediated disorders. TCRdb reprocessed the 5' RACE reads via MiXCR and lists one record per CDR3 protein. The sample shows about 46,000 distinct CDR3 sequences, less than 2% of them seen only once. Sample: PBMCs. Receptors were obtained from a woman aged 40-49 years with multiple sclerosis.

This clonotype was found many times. CDR3 coding DNA: TGTGCCAGCTCATCCCGGACAGGGCGGAACACTGAAGCTTTCTTT. It is translated as CASSSRTGRNTEAFF. This chain connects TRBV18 to TRBJ1-1, with TRBD1 identical over 8 bases. J lost 1 base, V lost 5 bases, and 6 bases had no gene match. The CDR3 is 15 residues long. CDR1 is KGHSH and CDR2 is LQKENI in the germline V gene.

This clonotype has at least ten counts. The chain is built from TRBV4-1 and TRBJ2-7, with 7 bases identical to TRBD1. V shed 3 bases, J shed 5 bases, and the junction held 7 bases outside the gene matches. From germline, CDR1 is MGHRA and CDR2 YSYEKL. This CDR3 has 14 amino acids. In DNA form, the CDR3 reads TGCGCCAGCAGCCATATATATGGGACAGACGAGCAGTACTTC. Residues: CASSHIYGTDEQYF.

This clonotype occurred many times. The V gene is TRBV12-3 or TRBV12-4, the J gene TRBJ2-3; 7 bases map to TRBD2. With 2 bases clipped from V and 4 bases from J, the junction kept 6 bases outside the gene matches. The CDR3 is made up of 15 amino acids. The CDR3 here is CASSLTPSGADTQYF. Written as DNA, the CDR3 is TGTGCCAGCAGTTTAACTCCTAGCGGCGCAGATACGCAGTATTTT.

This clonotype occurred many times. CDR3 in amino acids: CASSLQGLGGELFF. CDR3 nucleotide sequence: TGCGCCAGCAGCTTACAGGGACTTGGCGGGGAGCTGTTTTTT. The rearrangement joins TRBV5-1 to TRBJ2-2; D might be TRBD1 or TRBD2, each matching 6 bases. V was trimmed by 2 bases and J by 7 bases, leaving 12 bases between them. The CDR3 loop spans 14 amino acids. Germline assignment: CDR1 SGHRS and CDR2 YFSETQ. Full variable domain (outside the CDR3, taken from reference TRBV5-1 and TRBJ2-2): KAGVTQTPRYLIKTRGQQVTLSCSPISGHRSVSWYQQTPGQGLQFLFEYFSETQRNKGNFPGRFSGRQFSNSRSEMNVSTLELGDSALYLCASSLQGLGGELFFGEGSRLTVL.

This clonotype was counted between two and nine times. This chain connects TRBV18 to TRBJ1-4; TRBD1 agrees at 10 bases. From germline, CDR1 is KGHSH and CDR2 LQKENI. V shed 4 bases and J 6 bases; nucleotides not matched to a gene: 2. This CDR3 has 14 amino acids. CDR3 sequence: CASSHGQGDEKLFF. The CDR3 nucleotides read TGTGCCAGCTCACACGGACAGGGGGATGAAAAACTGTTTTTT.

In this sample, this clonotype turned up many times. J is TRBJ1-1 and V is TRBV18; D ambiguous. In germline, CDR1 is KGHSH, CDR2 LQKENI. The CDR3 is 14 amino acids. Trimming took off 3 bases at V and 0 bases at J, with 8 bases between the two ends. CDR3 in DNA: TGTGCCAGCTCACCTGGGCGGTTGAACACTGAAGCTTTCTTT. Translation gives CASSPGRLNTEAFF.

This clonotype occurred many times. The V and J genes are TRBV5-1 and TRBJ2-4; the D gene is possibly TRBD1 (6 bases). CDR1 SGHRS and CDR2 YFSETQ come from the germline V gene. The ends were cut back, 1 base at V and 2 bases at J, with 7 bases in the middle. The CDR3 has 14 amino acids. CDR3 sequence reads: CASSLTGSKNIQYF. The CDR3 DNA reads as TGCGCCAGCAGCTTGACAGGGTCCAAAAACATTCAGTACTTC.

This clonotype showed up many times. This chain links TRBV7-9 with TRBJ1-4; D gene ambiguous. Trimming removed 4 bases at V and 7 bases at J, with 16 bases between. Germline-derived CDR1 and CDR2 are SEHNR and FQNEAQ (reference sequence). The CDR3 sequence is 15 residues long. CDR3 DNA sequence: TGTGCCAGCAGCTCGCCGGGCCACGAAAGTGAAAAACTGTTTTTT. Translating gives CASSSPGHESEKLFF.

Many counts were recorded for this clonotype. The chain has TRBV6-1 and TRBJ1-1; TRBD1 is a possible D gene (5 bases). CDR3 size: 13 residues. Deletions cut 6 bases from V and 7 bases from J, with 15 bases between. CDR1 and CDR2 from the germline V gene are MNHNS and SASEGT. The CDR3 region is CASRSRDVNEAFF. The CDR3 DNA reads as TGTGCCAGCAGGAGCCGGGACGTAAATGAAGCTTTCTTT.

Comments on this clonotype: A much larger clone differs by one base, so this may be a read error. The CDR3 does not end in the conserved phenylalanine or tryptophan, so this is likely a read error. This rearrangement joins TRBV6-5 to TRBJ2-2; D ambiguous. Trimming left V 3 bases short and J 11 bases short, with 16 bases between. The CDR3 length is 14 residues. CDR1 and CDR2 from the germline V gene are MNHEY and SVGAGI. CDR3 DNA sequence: TGTGCCAGCAGTTATGGGGTCCCAGGTTTTGAGCTGTTTATT. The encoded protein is CASSYGVPGFELFI.

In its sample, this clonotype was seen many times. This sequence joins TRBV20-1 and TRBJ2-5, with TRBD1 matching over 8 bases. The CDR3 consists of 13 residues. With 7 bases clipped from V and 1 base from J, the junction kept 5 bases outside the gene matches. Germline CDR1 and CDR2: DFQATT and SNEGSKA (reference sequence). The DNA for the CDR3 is TGCAGTGGGGAGGACAGGGTCCAAGAGACCCAGTACTTC. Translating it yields CSGEDRVQETQYF.

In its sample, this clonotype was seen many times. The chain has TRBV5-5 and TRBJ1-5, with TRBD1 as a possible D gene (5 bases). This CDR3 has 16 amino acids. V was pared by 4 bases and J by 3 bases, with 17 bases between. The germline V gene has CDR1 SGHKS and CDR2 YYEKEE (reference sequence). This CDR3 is CASSPGDGGFNQPQHF. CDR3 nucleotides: TGTGCCAGCAGCCCGGGGGATGGGGGATTCAATCAGCCCCAGCATTTT.

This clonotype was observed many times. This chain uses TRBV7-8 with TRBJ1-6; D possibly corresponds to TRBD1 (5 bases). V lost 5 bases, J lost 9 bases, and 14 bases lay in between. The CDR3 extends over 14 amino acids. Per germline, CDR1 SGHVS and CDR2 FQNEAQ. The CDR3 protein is CASSLLGGGSPLHF. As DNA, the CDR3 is TGTGCCAGCAGCCTCCTGGGGGGAGGTTCACCCCTCCACTTT.

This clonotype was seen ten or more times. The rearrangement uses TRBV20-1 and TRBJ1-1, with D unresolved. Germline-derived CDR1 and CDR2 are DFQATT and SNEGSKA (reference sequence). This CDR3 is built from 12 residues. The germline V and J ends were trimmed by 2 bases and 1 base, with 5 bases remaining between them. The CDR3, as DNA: TGCAGTGCTAGAAAGTGGAACACTGAAGCTTTCTTT. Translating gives CSARKWNTEAFF.

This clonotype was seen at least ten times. The CDR3, as DNA: TGCGCCAGCAGCGTGAGCCCGGACGGGTGGCTGTTTTTT. Translated: CASSVSPDGWLFF. The rearrangement links TRBV5-1 to TRBJ2-2; D is uncertain. The CDR3 is made up of 13 amino acids. The V end lost 4 bases, the J end lost 13 bases, and 17 bases lay between the germline ends. CDR1 is SGHRS, CDR2 YFSETQ, per germline.

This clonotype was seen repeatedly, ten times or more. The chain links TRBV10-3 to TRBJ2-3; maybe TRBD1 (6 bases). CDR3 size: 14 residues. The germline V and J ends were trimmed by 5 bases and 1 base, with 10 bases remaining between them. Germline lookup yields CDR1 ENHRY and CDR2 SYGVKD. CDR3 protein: CAISRGIRTDTQYF. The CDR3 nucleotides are TGTGCCATCAGTAGGGGGATTCGCACAGATACGCAGTATTTT.

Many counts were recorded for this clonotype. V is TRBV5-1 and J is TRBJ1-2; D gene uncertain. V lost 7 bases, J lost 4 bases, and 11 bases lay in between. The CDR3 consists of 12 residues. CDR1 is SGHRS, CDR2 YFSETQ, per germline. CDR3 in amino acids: CASGPEGYGYTF. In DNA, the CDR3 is TGCGCCAGCGGACCTGAGGGCTATGGCTACACCTTC.

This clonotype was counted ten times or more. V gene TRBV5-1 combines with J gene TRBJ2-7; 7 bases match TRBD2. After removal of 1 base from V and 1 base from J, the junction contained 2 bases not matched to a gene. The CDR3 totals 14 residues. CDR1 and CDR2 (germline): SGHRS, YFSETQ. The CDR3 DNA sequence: TGCGCCAGCAGCTTGACTAGCGCGTCCTACGAGCAGTACTTC. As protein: CASSLTSASYEQYF.

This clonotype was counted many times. Written as DNA, the CDR3 is TGTGCCAGCAGCGTAGTCTTCGGCCATTCTACAGATACGCAGTATTTT. Translated: CASSVVFGHSTDTQYF. The genes are TRBV9 and TRBJ2-3; no clear D gene. CDR3 length: 16 residues. V was shortened by 0 bases and J by 3 bases, with 14 bases between the two germline ends. Per germline, CDR1 SGDLS and CDR2 YYNGEE.

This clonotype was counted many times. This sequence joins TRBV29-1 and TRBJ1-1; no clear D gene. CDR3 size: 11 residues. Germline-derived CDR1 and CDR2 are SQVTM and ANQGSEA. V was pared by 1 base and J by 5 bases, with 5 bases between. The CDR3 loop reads CSVEVGTEAFF. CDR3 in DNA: TGCAGCGTTGAAGTTGGAACTGAAGCTTTCTTT.

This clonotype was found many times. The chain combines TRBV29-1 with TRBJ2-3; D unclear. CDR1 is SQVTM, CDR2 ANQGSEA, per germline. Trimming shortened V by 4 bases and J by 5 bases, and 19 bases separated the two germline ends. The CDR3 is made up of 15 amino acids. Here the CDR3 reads CSVVGEVHSIDTQYF. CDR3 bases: TGCAGCGTTGTCGGAGAAGTTCATTCAATAGATACGCAGTATTTT.

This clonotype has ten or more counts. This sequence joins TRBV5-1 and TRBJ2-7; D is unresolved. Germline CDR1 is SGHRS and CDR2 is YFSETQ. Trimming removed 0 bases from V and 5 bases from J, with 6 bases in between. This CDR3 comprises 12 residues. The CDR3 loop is CASSLAGNEQYF. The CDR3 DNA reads TGCGCCAGCAGCTTGGCAGGTAACGAGCAGTACTTC.

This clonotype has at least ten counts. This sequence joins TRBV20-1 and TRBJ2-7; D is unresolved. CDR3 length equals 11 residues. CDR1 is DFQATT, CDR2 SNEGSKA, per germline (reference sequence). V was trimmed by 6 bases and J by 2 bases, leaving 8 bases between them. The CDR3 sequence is CSAPTAYEQYF. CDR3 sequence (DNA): TGCAGTGCCCCCACGGCCTACGAGCAGTACTTC.

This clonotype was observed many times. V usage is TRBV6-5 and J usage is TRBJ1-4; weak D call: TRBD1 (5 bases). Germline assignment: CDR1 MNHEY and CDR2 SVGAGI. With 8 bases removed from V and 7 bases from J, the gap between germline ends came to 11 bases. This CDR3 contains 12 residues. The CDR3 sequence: CASGDSTEKLFF. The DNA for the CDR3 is TGTGCCAGCGGTGACAGTACTGAAAAACTGTTTTTT.

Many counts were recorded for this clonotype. This chain's CDR3 is CASTVRGSGANVLTF. In DNA form, the CDR3 reads TGTGCCAGCACGGTTCGAGGGTCAGGGGCCAACGTCCTGACTTTC. The chain links TRBV6-1 to TRBJ2-6; a weak D match, TRBD2 (5 bases). Trimming stripped 7 bases from V and 4 bases from J, with 14 bases between. The germline CDR1 and CDR2 sequences are MNHNS and SASEGT. The CDR3 contains 15 residues.

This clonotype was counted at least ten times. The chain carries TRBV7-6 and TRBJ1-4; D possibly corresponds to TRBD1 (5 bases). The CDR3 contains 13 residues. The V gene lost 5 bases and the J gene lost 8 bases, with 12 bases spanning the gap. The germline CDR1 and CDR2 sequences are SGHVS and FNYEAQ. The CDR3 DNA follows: TGTGCCAGCAGCCGGGGCCCGCCAGAAAAACTGTTTTTT. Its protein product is CASSRGPPEKLFF.

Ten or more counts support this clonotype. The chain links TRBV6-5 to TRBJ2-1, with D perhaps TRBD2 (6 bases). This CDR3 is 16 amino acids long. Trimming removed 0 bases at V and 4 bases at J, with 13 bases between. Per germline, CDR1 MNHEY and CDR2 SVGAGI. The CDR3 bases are TGTGCCAGCAGTTACTCCCCGATGGGACTTTACAATGAGCAGTTCTTC. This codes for CASSYSPMGLYNEQFF.